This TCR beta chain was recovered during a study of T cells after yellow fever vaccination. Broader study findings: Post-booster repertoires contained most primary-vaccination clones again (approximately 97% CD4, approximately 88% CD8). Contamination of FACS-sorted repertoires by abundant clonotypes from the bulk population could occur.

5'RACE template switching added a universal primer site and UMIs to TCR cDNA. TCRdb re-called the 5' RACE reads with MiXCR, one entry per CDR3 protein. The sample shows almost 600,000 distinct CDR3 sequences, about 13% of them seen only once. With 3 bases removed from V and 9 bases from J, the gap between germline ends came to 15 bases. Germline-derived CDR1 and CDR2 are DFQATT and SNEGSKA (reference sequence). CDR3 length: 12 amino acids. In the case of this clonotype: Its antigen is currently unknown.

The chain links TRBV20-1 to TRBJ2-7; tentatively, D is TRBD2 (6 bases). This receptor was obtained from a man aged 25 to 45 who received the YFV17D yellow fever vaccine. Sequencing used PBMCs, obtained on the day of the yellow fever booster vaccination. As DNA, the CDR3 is TGCAGTGCTAGGTCGGAGGGACGGGGGCAGTACTTC. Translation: CSARSEGRGQYF.